This T cell receptor (beta chain) was profiled in a study of CD8 T cells in ankylosing spondylitis. Study-wide points: Earlier reports found some motif variants in synovial fluid and blood in reactive arthritis. Seemingly characteristic of ankylosing spondylitis blood was a TCR beta motif consisting of about 8 highly homologous variants.

This clonotype was seen many times. Its antigen remains unknown. Libraries of TCR beta came from quantitative 5'-RACE with molecular barcodes. TCRdb re-derived calls from the 5' RACE reads in MiXCR, one entry per CDR3 protein. The sample includes around 230,000 distinct CDR3 sequences, 8.6% of them seen just once. Trimming shortened V by 1 base and J by 0 bases, and 13 bases separated the two germline ends. The CDR3 sequence is 17 residues long. Sequenced material: blood, either unsorted or a sorted T cell fraction (not recorded which). V gene TRBV12-3 or TRBV12-4 combines with J gene TRBJ1-3; D is unresolved. The sequence was obtained from a male donor with ankylosing spondylitis or in good health (not recorded which). The CDR3 bases are TGTGCCAGCAGTTTAGTCTGGCACACAAGCTCTGGAAACACCATATATTTT. It codes for CASSLVWHTSSGNTIYF.